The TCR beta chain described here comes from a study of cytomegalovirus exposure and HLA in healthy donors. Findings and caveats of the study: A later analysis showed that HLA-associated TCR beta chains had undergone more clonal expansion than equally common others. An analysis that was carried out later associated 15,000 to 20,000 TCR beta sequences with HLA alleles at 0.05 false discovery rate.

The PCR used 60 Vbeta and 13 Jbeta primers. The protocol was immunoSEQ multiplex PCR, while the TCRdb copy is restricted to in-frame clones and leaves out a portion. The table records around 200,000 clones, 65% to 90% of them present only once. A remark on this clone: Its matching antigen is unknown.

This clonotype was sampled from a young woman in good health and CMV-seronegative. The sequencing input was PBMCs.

CDR3 sequence reads: CASRPLAGGYNEQFF. The DNA of the CDR3 is TGTGCCAGCCGACCTCTAGCGGGGGGGTACAATGAGCAGTTCTTC. The V gene is TRBV2, the J gene TRBJ2-1; 12 bases map to TRBD2. The germline V gene encodes CDR1 SNHLY and CDR2 FYNNEI. V lost 8 bases and J lost 4; bases outside the gene matches: 6. This CDR3 has 15 amino acids.